This entry lists 7 T cell receptor beta chains sequenced from one sample in a study of regulatory T cells in long-lasting Graves disease. Regarding time point: newly diagnosed GD, antithyroid drugs for less than 3 months. Following extraction of RNA from PBMCs, that RNA was used to make the TCR library. iRepertoire HTBI primers and Arm-PCR of CDR3 regions built TCR beta libraries. TCRdb used MiXCR to reprocess the multiplex PCR reads, holding one entry per CDR3 protein. The sample lists 200,000 to 250,000 distinct CDR3 sequences, roughly 19% occurring once. The same sample was also used in a study of T cells in Graves' hyperthyroidism and ophthalmopathy.

The specimen comprised peripheral blood mononuclear cells (PBMCs), sampled at new diagnosis, from a patient treated with antithyroid drugs. These receptors originate from a woman in her twenties or thirties with Graves disease.

The table lists this clonotype with many counts. The V gene is TRBV15, the J gene TRBJ1-4; D might be TRBD1 (5 bases). This CDR3 spans 15 amino acids. Germline V gene sequence: CDR1 LNHNV, CDR2 YYDKDF (reference sequence). The ends were cut back, 1 base at V and 6 bases at J, with 12 bases in the middle. The CDR3 DNA follows: TGTGCCACCAGCAGAGTCCTCAGGGATGATGAAAAACTGTTTTTT. Translated, it gives CATSRVLRDDEKLFF.

This clonotype was observed a handful of times. This chain uses TRBV20-1 with TRBJ1-5; 7 bases match TRBD1. This CDR3 region has 13 residues. V trimming: 1 base; J trimming: 6 bases; junction bases outside the gene matches: 3. Per the germline V gene, CDR1 is DFQATT and CDR2 is SNEGSKA (reference sequence). The CDR3 DNA is TGCAGTGCTAGAGTACAGGGGAGTCAGCCCCAGCATTTT. This gives the protein CSARVQGSQPQHF.

This clonotype was seen ten or more times. This chain uses TRBV11-2 with TRBJ1-1, with a tentative D call TRBD1 (5 bases). Germline values: CDR1 SGHAT, CDR2 FQNNGV. The ends were cut back, 0 bases at V and 13 bases at J, with 12 bases in the middle. The CDR3 runs 12 residues. This CDR3 reads CASSLEGEEGFF. The CDR3 DNA reads as TGTGCCAGCAGCTTAGAGGGGGAGGAGGGTTTCTTT. Looking up the rest from reference TRBV11-2 and TRBJ1-1 gives the full variable domain: EAGVAQSPRYKIIEKRQSVAFWCNPISGHATLYWYQQILGQGPKLLIQFQNNGVVDDSQLPKDRFSAERLKGVDSTLKIQPAKLEDSAVYLCASSLEGEEGFFGQGTRLTVV.

This chain's CDR3 is CASSFSDAWEEQFF. The CDR3 DNA follows: TGTGCCAGCAGCTTTAGCGACGCTTGGGAGGAGCAGTTCTTC. The chain is built from TRBV11-2 and TRBJ2-5; possibly TRBD2 for D (5 bases). The DNA matches TRBJ2-1 better at its end, which makes the J call doubtful. This CDR3 region has 14 residues. Germline lookup yields CDR1 SGHAT and CDR2 FQNNGV.

The chain recombines TRBV29-1 with TRBJ1-2; TRBD1 matches 9 bases. Germline V gene sequence: CDR1 SQVTM, CDR2 ANQGSEA. V gave up 4 bases and J gave up 8 bases; unmatched junction bases: 11. This CDR3 comprises 14 residues. CDR3 in amino acids: CSVGGGQGFWGYTF. In DNA form, the CDR3 reads TGCAGCGTTGGGGGGGGACAGGGATTTTGGGGCTACACCTTC.

The chain joins TRBV28 to TRBJ2-3; D is perhaps TRBD1 or TRBD2 (6 bases each). CDR3 length: 14 amino acids. With 4 bases removed from V and 3 bases from J, the gap between germline ends came to 11 bases. Germline CDR1 and CDR2: MDHEN and SYDVKM. In DNA form, the CDR3 reads TGTGCCAGCAGTTCGGGGGCCAAAACAGATACGCAGTATTTT. Protein sequence: CASSSGAKTDTQYF.

This clonotype has ten or more counts. This chain uses TRBV9 with TRBJ1-1; possible D gene TRBD1, 5 bases. The germline CDR1 and CDR2 sequences are SGDLS and YYNGEE. The CDR3 is 14 amino acids. The V end was cut by 3 bases, the J end by 1 base, with 10 bases between. The CDR3 spells CASSAHGQNTEAFF. The CDR3 region has the DNA TGTGCCAGCAGCGCTCATGGACAGAACACTGAAGCTTTCTTT.